Presented here are 20 T cell receptor beta chains from one specimen sequenced in a study of cytomegalovirus exposure and HLA in healthy donors. PCR involved 60 Vbeta and 13 Jbeta primers. Measured with immunoSEQ multiplex PCR; TCRdb has only the in-frame clones, and not every one. The sample holds about 170,000 clones, roughly 80% seen once. Input material: PBMCs. These receptors were taken from a woman aged 18-29 years in good health and CMV-seronegative.

This clone showed up just a few times. V and J are TRBV2 and TRBJ1-4; D not resolved. The V end lost 10 bases, the J end lost 8 bases, and 17 bases lay between the germline ends. CDR1 and CDR2 (germline): SNHLY, FYNNEI. The length of the CDR3 is 13 residues. CDR3 loop: CATNSFTQEKLFF. The CDR3 DNA sequence: TGTGCCACCAACTCGTTTACACAGGAAAAACTGTTTTTT.

The rearrangement links TRBV14 to TRBJ1-2; tentatively, D is TRBD1 (6 bases). V was pared by 0 bases and J by 5 bases, with 13 bases between. The V gene's germline CDR1 is SGHDN and CDR2 FVKESK. The CDR3 extends over 15 amino acids. CDR3 amino acids: CASSQDYRDLYGYTF. The CDR3 DNA is TGTGCCAGCAGCCAAGATTACAGGGACCTTTATGGCTACACCTTC.

This rearrangement joins TRBV7-2 to TRBJ1-2, with D possibly TRBD1 on 6 matching bases. This CDR3 is built from 14 residues. The germline gives CDR1 SGHTA, CDR2 FQGNSA. Between the trimmed V and J ends, which lost 4 bases and 8 bases, there was a span of 17 bases. The CDR3 spells CASSSRGQVSGYTF. Written as DNA, the CDR3 is TGTGCCAGCAGCTCGAGGGGACAAGTATCGGGCTACACCTTC.

The V and J genes are TRBV28 and TRBJ1-1; D is undetermined. Germline loops: CDR1 MDHEN, CDR2 SYDVKM. This CDR3 is built from 13 residues. V shed 7 bases and J shed 4 bases, with 13 bases lying between them. The DNA of the CDR3 is TGTGCCAGCACTTGGAGGGCTAGCACTGAAGCTTTCTTT. It encodes CASTWRASTEAFF.

The gene calls are TRBV27 and TRBJ2-7; TRBD2 aligns across 10 bases. The CDR3 extends over 16 amino acids. Trimming removed 0 bases from V and 7 bases from J; junction bases left unmatched: 9. Germline V gene lookup returns CDR1 MNHEY and CDR2 SMNVEV (reference sequence). The CDR3 loop is CASSLSLLAGTVEQYF. Here the CDR3 DNA reads TGTGCCAGCAGTTTATCCCTACTAGCGGGAACTGTAGAGCAGTACTTC.

The chain is built from TRBV6-1 and TRBJ1-5; the match to TRBD1 covers 7 bases. The CDR3 length is 14 residues. V shed 4 bases, J shed 5 bases, and the junction held 5 bases outside the gene matches. Germline CDR1 and CDR2: MNHNS and SASEGT. CDR3 in DNA: TGTGCCAGCAGTGCCGGGACAGAGTATCAGCCCCAGCATTTT. Amino acids: CASSAGTEYQPQHF.

V and J are TRBV5-1 and TRBJ1-2; TRBD1 aligns across 7 bases. This CDR3 has 20 residues. In germline, CDR1 is SGHRS, CDR2 YFSETQ. V lost 7 bases to trimming and J lost 2 bases; unmatched junction nucleotides: 26. The DNA of the CDR3 is TGCGCCAGCGCTGCAGGGGGGCGCGGAGCCCATATTGGGGGAAACTATGGCTACACCTTC. Protein: CASAAGGRGAHIGGNYGYTF.

This clone has only one observation. The gene calls are TRBV15 and TRBJ2-1, with D tentatively TRBD1 (5 bases). The germline gives CDR1 LNHNV, CDR2 YYDKDF (reference sequence). CDR3 length: 15 amino acids. V was trimmed by 2 bases and J by 3 bases, leaving 11 bases between them. The CDR3 sequence: CATSRSGKNYNEQFF. The CDR3 DNA reads TGTGCCACCAGCAGATCAGGGAAGAACTACAATGAGCAGTTCTTC. Full variable domain (remainder filled in from reference TRBV15 and TRBJ2-1): DAMVIQNPRYQVTQFGKPVTLSCSQTLNHNVMYWYQQKSSQAPKLLFHYYDKDFNNEADTPDNFQSRRPNTSFCFLDIRSPGLGDTAMYLCATSRSGKNYNEQFFGPGTRLTVL.

This clone was seen just once. The rearrangement links TRBV7-3 to TRBJ2-2, with a possible D match to TRBD1 (6 bases). The CDR3 covers 16 residues. Germline assignment: CDR1 SGHTA and CDR2 FQGTGA. The ends were cut back, 0 bases at V and 6 bases at J, with 14 bases in the middle. CDR3 in DNA: TGTGCCAGCAGCTTAACCACAGGGTTCGGAGCCGGGGAGCTGTTTTTT. Protein sequence: CASSLTTGFGAGELFF.

The chain uses TRBV6-4 and TRBJ2-6, with a tentative D call TRBD1 (6 bases). CDR3 length equals 18 residues. V shed 2 bases and J shed 1 base, with 15 bases lying between them. CDR1 and CDR2 (germline): MRHNA, SNTAGT. The CDR3 region is CASSDRSGELSGANVLTF. For the CDR3, the DNA is TGTGCCAGCAGTGACAGGTCAGGGGAGTTGTCTGGGGCCAACGTCCTGACTTTC.

The chain recombines TRBV6-1 with TRBJ2-5, with 9 nucleotides matching TRBD2. Germline CDR1 MNHNS, CDR2 SASEGT. The CDR3 runs 15 residues. Trimming cost V 6 bases and J 4 bases; bases outside gene matches: 9. The CDR3 loop reads CASRLGGRVGETQYF. As DNA, the CDR3 is TGTGCCAGCAGGTTAGGCGGGAGGGTCGGAGAGACCCAGTACTTC.

The rearrangement joins TRBV30 to TRBJ2-5; TRBD1 is a possible D gene (5 bases). CDR1 GTSNPN and CDR2 SVGIG come from the germline V gene (reference sequence). The CDR3 is made up of 15 amino acids. Deletions cut 0 bases from V and 5 bases from J, with 16 bases between. The CDR3 DNA reads TGTGCCTGGAGTGTACAGGCTTCGCTCATCGAGACCCAGTACTTC. Its protein is CAWSVQASLIETQYF.

This clone was counted a single time. The rearrangement joins TRBV2 to TRBJ2-7, with D perhaps matching TRBD2 (5 bases). The V gene lost 4 bases and the J gene lost 6 bases, with 10 bases spanning the gap. Per germline, CDR1 SNHLY and CDR2 FYNNEI. The CDR3 loop spans 12 amino acids. CDR3 nucleotide sequence: TGTGCCAGCAGTGTCGGGAAGGGCGAGCAGTACTTC. It specifies CASSVGKGEQYF.

As DNA, the CDR3 is TGTGCCAGCAGTGCACGGACTAGCGGGGGGTCCACCTACGAGCAGTACTTC. As protein: CASSARTSGGSTYEQYF. The rearrangement joins TRBV6-1 to TRBJ2-7; 14 bases agree with TRBD2. Germline loops: CDR1 MNHNS, CDR2 SASEGT. The CDR3 is 17 residues long. Trimming at V came to 4 bases and at J to 2 bases, leaving 7 bases not matched to a gene.

The V gene is TRBV2, the J gene TRBJ1-4; TRBD1 matches at 8 bases. Germline V gene lookup returns CDR1 SNHLY and CDR2 FYNNEI. The length of the CDR3 is 14 residues. V dropped 0 bases and J dropped 6; count of bases not matched to a gene: 0. CDR3 loop: CASSEADRDEKLFF. In DNA, the CDR3 is TGTGCCAGCAGTGAAGCGGACAGGGATGAAAAACTGTTTTTT. The full variable domain, in which reference TRBV2 and TRBJ1-4 provide the parts outside the CDR3, is EPEVTQTPSHQVTQMGQEVILRCVPISNHLYFYWYRQILGQKVEFLVSFYNNEISEKSEIFDDQFSVERPDGSNFTLKIRSTKLEDSAMYFCASSEADRDEKLFFGSGTQLSVL.

This clone is a singleton in its sample. V is TRBV18 and J is TRBJ2-7; 9 bases map to TRBD1. The trim removed 6 bases at V and 2 bases at J, leaving 5 bases unmatched. The CDR3 consists of 14 residues. In germline, CDR1 is KGHSH, CDR2 LQKENI. The CDR3 region has the DNA TGTGCCAGCTCTCCCGGGACAGGGACCTACGAGCAGTACTTC. Translating it yields CASSPGTGTYEQYF.

The chain combines TRBV11-2 with TRBJ2-7; 10 nucleotides agree with TRBD2. CDR3 size: 15 residues. J lost 2 bases, V lost 5 bases, and 6 bases had no gene match. Germline loops: CDR1 SGHAT, CDR2 FQNNGV. CDR3 sequence (DNA): TGTGCCAGCAGCCGAACCGGGACTAGCGCCTACGAGCAGTACTTC. It is translated as CASSRTGTSAYEQYF.

V gene TRBV5-1 combines with J gene TRBJ1-1; 8 bases are shared with TRBD1. Looked up from germline, CDR1 is SGHRS and CDR2 is YFSETQ. V shed 0 bases and J 11 bases; nucleotides not matched to a gene: 6. The CDR3 spans 13 residues. Written as DNA, the CDR3 is TGCGCCAGCAGCTTGGCCGGACAGGGCGAGGCTTTCTTT. This sequence encodes CASSLAGQGEAFF.

A word on this clone: Within the sample, other DNA sequences also encode this same CDR3. The rearrangement links TRBV28 to TRBJ2-5; 8 positions match TRBD2. The J segment lost 1 base and the V segment lost 6 bases, leaving 7 bases of the junction unmatched. The CDR3 has 15 residues. Germline V gene data show CDR1 as MDHEN and CDR2 as SYDVKM. The CDR3 reads CASRPLLAAQETQYF. CDR3 bases: TGTGCCAGCAGACCCCTACTAGCGGCCCAAGAGACCCAGTACTTC.

The chain combines TRBV7-9 with TRBJ2-1; possible D gene TRBD2, 6 bases. Trimming left V 5 bases short and J 4 bases short, with 24 bases between. Germline values: CDR1 SEHNR, CDR2 FQNEAQ (reference sequence). The CDR3 consists of 18 residues. The CDR3 DNA is TGTGCCAGCAGCCCACGAGGAAGAAGCCTACTAGCTTACAATGAGCAGTTCTTC. Its translation: CASSPRGRSLLAYNEQFF.